This TCR beta chain appears in the sequencing data of a study of T-cell reconstitution after alpha-beta-depleted transplantation in children. Study results and caveats: Surviving thymic progenitors and recipient T cells were the source of high TCRbeta diversity at day 60 in some patients. Several hundred expanded graft clones reportedly gave rise to the alpha-beta T cells present about two months after transplant. Hyperexpanded clones declined; after one year, newly produced T cells mostly supplied diversity.

This clonotype was counted at least ten times. The antigen is not known. Researchers prepared the TCRbeta library using unique molecular identifiers, the study reports. One entry per CDR3 protein results from TCRdb running MiXCR on the PCR reads. The sample holds 580,000 or so distinct CDR3 sequences, roughly 24% seen once. Germline V gives CDR1 ENHRY, CDR2 SYGVKD. The CDR3 length is 12 residues. V gave up 3 bases and J gave up 11 bases, with 11 bases separating them. The sequences come from PBMCs, mostly from graft donor cells, collected 360 days after TCRalphabeta/CD19-depleted stem cell transplant. The chain joins TRBV10-3 to TRBJ2-4; D perhaps matches TRBD1 (6 bases). The origin of this receptor is a boy under two years old who had a stem cell transplant for acute myeloid leukemia, so the T cells may come from the graft donor. CDR3 nucleotide sequence: TGTGCCATCAGTGACAGGGGTGAACTTCAGTACTTC. Translated: CAISDRGELQYF.